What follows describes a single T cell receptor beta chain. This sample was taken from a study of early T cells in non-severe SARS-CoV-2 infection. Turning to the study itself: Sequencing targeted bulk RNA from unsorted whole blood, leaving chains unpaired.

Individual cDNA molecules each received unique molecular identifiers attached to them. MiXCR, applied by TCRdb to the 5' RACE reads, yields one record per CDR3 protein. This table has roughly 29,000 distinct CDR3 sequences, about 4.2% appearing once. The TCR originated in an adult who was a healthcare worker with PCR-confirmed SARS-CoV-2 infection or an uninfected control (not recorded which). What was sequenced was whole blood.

In DNA form, the CDR3 reads TGTGCCAGCAACCCTACAGGGGGCTATCAGCCCCAGCATTTT. Translating gives CASNPTGGYQPQHF. V gene TRBV2 combines with J gene TRBJ1-5; 9 bases are shared with TRBD1. This CDR3 region has 14 residues. V dropped 7 bases and J dropped 5; count of bases not matched to a gene: 6. The germline gives CDR1 SNHLY, CDR2 FYNNEI.